This TCR beta chain was sequenced for a study of CD8 T cells in ankylosing spondylitis. General observations from the study: Clones linked to disease, bearing a CD8+ phenotype, were relatively rare in peripheral blood.

Quantitative 5'-RACE was performed with molecular barcodes, and it yielded the TCR beta libraries. TCRdb used MiXCR to reprocess the 5' RACE reads, holding one entry per CDR3 protein. The sample has roughly 180,000 distinct CDR3 sequences; around 9.6% are singletons. The CDR3 runs 14 residues. CDR1 SEHNR and CDR2 FQNEAQ come from the germline V gene (reference sequence). The V gene lost 7 bases and the J gene lost 4 bases, with 14 bases spanning the gap. This clonotype was detected many times. Antigen unknown. V and J are TRBV7-9 and TRBJ2-1, with D tentatively TRBD2 (7 bases). The sample taken for sequencing was blood, either unsorted or a sorted T cell fraction (not recorded which). This clonotype was obtained from a female donor with ankylosing spondylitis or in good health (not recorded which). The CDR3 sequence: CASTLGGGYNEQFF. The CDR3 DNA reads TGTGCCAGCACGCTAGGGGGAGGGTACAATGAGCAGTTCTTC.